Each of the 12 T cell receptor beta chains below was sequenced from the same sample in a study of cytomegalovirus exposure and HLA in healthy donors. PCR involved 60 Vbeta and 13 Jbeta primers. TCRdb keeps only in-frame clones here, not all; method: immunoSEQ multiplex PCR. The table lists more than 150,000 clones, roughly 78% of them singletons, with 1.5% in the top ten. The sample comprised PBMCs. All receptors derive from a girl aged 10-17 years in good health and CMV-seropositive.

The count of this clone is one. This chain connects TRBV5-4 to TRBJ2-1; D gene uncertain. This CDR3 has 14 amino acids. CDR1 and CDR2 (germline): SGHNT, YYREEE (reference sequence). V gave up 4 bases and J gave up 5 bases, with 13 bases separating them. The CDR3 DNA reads TGTGCCAGCAGCCCGGTCGTAAGCGACAATGAGCAGTTCTTC. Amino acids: CASSPVVSDNEQFF.

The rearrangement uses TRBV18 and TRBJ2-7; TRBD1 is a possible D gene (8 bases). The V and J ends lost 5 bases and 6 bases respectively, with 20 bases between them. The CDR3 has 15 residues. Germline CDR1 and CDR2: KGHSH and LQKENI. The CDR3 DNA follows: TGTGCCAGCTCAGTAAGGACAGGGTCTAGCGGCGAGCAGTACTTC. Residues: CASSVRTGSSGEQYF. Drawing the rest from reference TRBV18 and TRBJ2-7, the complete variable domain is NAGVMQNPRHLVRRRGQEARLRCSPMKGHSHVYWYRQLPEEGLKFMVYLQKENIIDESGMPKERFSAEFPKEGPSILRIQQVVRGDSAAYFCASSVRTGSSGEQYFGPGTRLTVT.

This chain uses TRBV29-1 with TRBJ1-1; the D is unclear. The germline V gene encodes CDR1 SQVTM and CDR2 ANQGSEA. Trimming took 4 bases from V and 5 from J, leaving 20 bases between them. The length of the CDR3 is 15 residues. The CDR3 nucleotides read TGCAGCGTTGTGGGTCAGAGGGTACGGTCGACTGAAGCTTTCTTT. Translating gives CSVVGQRVRSTEAFF.

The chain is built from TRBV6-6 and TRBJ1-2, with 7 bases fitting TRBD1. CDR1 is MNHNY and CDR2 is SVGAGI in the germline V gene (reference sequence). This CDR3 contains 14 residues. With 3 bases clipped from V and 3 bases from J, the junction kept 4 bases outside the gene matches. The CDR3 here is CASSYQGTDYGYTF. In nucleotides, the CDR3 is TGTGCCAGCAGTTATCAAGGGACAGACTATGGCTACACCTTC.

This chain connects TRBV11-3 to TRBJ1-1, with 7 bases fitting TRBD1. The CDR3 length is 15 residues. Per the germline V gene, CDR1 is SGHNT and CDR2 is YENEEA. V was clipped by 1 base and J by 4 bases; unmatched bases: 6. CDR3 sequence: CASSLVEGARTEAFF. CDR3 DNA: TGTGCCAGCAGCTTAGTTGAGGGGGCGCGCACTGAAGCTTTCTTT.

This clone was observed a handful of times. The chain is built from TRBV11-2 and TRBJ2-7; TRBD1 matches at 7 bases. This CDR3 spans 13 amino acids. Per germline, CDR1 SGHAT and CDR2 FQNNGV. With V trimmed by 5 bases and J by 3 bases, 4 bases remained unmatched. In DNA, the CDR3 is TGTGCCAGCAGCGGGACAGAATACTACGAGCAGTACTTC. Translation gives CASSGTEYYEQYF.

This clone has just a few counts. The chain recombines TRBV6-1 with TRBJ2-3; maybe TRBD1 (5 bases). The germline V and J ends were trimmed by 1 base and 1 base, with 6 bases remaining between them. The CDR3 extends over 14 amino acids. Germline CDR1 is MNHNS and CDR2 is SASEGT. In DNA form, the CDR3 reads TGTGCCAGCAGTGAAGTACAGGGCACAGATACGCAGTATTTT. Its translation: CASSEVQGTDTQYF.

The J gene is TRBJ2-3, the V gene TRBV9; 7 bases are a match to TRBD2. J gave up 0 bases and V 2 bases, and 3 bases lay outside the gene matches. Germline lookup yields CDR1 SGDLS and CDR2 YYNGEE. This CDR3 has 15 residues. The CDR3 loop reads CASSVGLLSTDTQYF. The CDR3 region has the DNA TGTGCCAGCAGCGTGGGACTACTTAGCACAGATACGCAGTATTTT.

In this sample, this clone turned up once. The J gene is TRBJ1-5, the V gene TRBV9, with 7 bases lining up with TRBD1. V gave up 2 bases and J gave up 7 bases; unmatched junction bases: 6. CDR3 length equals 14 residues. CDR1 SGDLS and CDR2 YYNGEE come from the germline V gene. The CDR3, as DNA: TGTGCCAGCAGCGTCAGGGGGGATGGCCAGCCCCAGCATTTT. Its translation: CASSVRGDGQPQHF.

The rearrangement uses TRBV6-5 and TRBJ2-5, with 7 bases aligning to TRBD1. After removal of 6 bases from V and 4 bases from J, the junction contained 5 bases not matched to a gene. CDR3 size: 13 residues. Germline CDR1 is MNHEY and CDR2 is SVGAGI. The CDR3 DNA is TGTGCCAGCAGCCAAAGGGACAGAGAGACCCAGTACTTC. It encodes CASSQRDRETQYF.

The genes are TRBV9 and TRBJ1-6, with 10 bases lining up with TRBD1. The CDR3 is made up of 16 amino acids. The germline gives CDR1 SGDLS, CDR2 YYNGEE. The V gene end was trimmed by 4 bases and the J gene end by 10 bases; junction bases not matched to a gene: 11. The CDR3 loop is CASSPKGQGTLSPLHF. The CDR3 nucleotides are TGTGCCAGCAGCCCCAAGGGACAGGGGACCCTATCACCCCTCCACTTT.

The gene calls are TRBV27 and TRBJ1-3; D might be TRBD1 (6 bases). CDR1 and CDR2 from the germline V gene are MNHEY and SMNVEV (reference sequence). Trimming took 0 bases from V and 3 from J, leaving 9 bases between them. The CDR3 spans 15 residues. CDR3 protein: CASSLSQGIGNTIYF. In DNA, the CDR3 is TGTGCCAGCAGTTTATCACAGGGCATTGGAAACACCATATATTTT.